This entry is about one T cell receptor (beta chain). This clonotype was counted at least ten times. Its target antigen remains unknown. Base qualities are not at hand, and no much larger clone is one base apart. The data are from a study of type 1 regulatory T cells (dated by TCRdb to the early 2020s). With regard to the full study: The study characterized an in vitro protocol that generated a Tr1-enriched, alloantigen-specific CD4 T cell product named T-allo10. T-allo10 was being evaluated clinically in patients with hematological malignancies who were receiving allogeneic hematopoietic stem cell transplantation.

General study outcomes and caveats: Tr1 cells showed a more restricted TCR repertoire than non-Tr1 cells, which the study interpreted as alloantigen-induced clonal expansion.

Instrument used: Illumina MiSeq. Using fastp at Q25 and MiXCR, TCRdb reprocessed the public reads and kept productive beta chains. Each CDR3 protein gets just one entry, which takes the most common genes and DNA from the rows behind it. The sample contains approximately 42,000 distinct CDR3 sequences, more than 10% of them found a single time. The ten largest clones represent roughly 8% of the sample. The cysteine opens and the phenylalanine closes a CDR3 of 13 amino acids. Only the CDR3 region is kept as DNA, spanning 39 bases read in frame from base 1. CDR1 and CDR2 (SGHRS, YFSETQ) derive from the germline V gene. At the junction V is shortened by 4 bases and J by 4 bases, with 12 bases in between.

The receptor chain draws on TRBV5-1 and TRBJ2-7; the D gene is not confidently resolved. The sample was cultured non-Tr1 T cells, either the whole culture or a sorted T cell fraction (not recorded which). Taken with the paper, the label for cell subset or site translates to: non-Tr1 population from the T-allo10 product. The origin of this receptor is a human donor in good health. The CDR3 reads CASSQSSTYEQYF. The nucleotide sequence reads as follows: TGCGCCAGCAGCCAATCTTCTACGTACGAGCAGTACTTC. The CDR3, completed at both ends by the reference TRBV5-1 and TRBJ2-7 genes, gives the full variable domain KAGVTQTPRYLIKTRGQQVTLSCSPISGHRSVSWYQQTPGQGLQFLFEYFSETQRNKGNFPGRFSGRQFSNSRSEMNVSTLELGDSALYLCASSQSSTYEQYFGPGTRLTVT.